A selection of T cell receptor beta chains follows, all from one sample in a study of patients and donors after allogeneic stem cell transplantation. TCRdb re-derived calls from the RT-PCR reads in MiXCR, one entry per CDR3 protein. The top ten clones hold around 3% of a sample with 150,000 to 200,000 distinct CDR3 sequences, around 28% of them seen once. Sequenced material: blood, either unsorted or a sorted T cell fraction (not recorded which). The receptors come from a human donor who was either an allogeneic HSCT recipient or a stem cell or donor lymphocyte infusion donor (not recorded which). It is not recorded whose cells these are; they may come from a transplant donor. Each CDR3 is given with its conserved first and last residue. The order of the fields is clone size, V gene, CDR3 length, J gene, D gene, CDR3 DNA, CDR3 protein. The D gene is left open where the match is weak. Expanded clones get a size class; other rows say once, few or many, or leave the size out.

-	TRBV7-2	14	TRBJ1-4	-	TGTGCCAGCAGCTTTATCGGGACAAAGGAAAAACTGTTTTTT	CASSFIGTKEKLFF
-	TRBV6-5	14	TRBJ1-1	-	TGTGCCAGCAGTTACTCGCCCTTGCGCACTGAAGCTTTCTTT	CASSYSPLRTEAFF
-	TRBV2	14	TRBJ2-2	TRBD1	TGTGCCAGCAGACAGGGGGCGAACACCGGGGAGCTGTTTTTT	CASRQGANTGELFF
-	TRBV9	17	TRBJ2-2	TRBD1	TGTGCCAGCAGCGTCCCAACCGGGACAGCGAACACCGGGGAGCTGTTTTTT	CASSVPTGTANTGELFF
many	TRBV12-3/TRBV12-4	14	TRBJ1-2	-	TGTGCCAGCAGTCCGCAGATGGGATACTATGGCTACACCTTC	CASSPQMGYYGYTF
few	TRBV4-3	15	TRBJ2-5	TRBD1	TGCGCCAGCAGCCAACAGTCGACAGGGAAAGAGACCCAGTACTTC	CASSQQSTGKETQYF
-	TRBV27	16	TRBJ1-1	-	TGTGCCAGCAGTTTATATCCCTGGACGACGGACACTGAAGCTTTCTTT	CASSLYPWTTDTEAFF
-	TRBV20-1	12	TRBJ2-7	TRBD1	TGCAGTGCTTGGACAGGGGCCTACGAGCAGTACTTC	CSAWTGAYEQYF
-	TRBV15	13	TRBJ1-5	-	TGTGCCACCAGCAGAGGGGGTAATCAGCCCCAGCATTTT	CATSRGGNQPQHF
-	TRBV12-3/TRBV12-4	14	TRBJ1-1	TRBD1	TGTGCCAGCAGTTTCGGGACAGTAAACACTGAAGCTTTCTTT	CASSFGTVNTEAFF
-	TRBV18	14	TRBJ1-3	-	TGTGCCAGCTCACCTGAGAAATCTGGAAACACCATATATTTT	CASSPEKSGNTIYF
few	TRBV30	15	TRBJ1-2	TRBD1	TGTGCCTGCGCCGCACCGGGACAGGGGCACTATGGCTACACCTTC	CACAAPGQGHYGYTF
many	TRBV7-9	14	TRBJ1-4	-	TGTGCCAGCAGCGCACACTCTTTAAATGAAAAACTGTTTTTT	CASSAHSLNEKLFF
few	TRBV10-3	14	TRBJ2-5	-	TGTGCCATCAGTGAGGCAGACACACAAGAGACCCAGTACTTC	CAISEADTQETQYF
-	TRBV10-3	18	TRBJ2-3	-	TGTGCCATCAGTGACCCCACGTATGGAGACTTAGGTCCAGATACGCAGTATTTT	CAISDPTYGDLGPDTQYF
-	TRBV4-1	12	TRBJ2-1	-	TGCGCCAGCAGCCACGGACAGCCCGAAAAGTTCTTC	CASSHGQPEKFF
few	TRBV9	15	TRBJ2-3	-	TGTGCCAGCAGCGGACGACTGTTAAACACAGATACGCAGTATTTT	CASSGRLLNTDTQYF
-	TRBV30	12	TRBJ2-7	-	TGTGCCTGGACAGTCAACTCCTACGAGCAGTACTTC	CAWTVNSYEQYF
few	TRBV27	15	TRBJ1-2	-	TGTGCCAGCAGTCCCCAAGCCGGTTTAAACTATGGCTACACCTTC	CASSPQAGLNYGYTF
-	TRBV5-1	15	TRBJ2-1	-	TGCGCCAGCAGCCCCTACCAGGGATCCTACAATGAGCAGTTCTTC	CASSPYQGSYNEQFF
-	TRBV5-1	15	TRBJ2-1	TRBD1	TGCGCCAGCAGCTGGACAGGGGAGGCCTACAATGAGCAGTTCTTC	CASSWTGEAYNEQFF
-	TRBV7-2	15	TRBJ2-3	TRBD2	TGTGCCAGCAGCTGGACTAGCGGGAGTCGGGATACGCAGTATTTT	CASSWTSGSRDTQYF
once	TRBV20-1	17	TRBJ2-1	TRBD2	TGCAGTGCTAGAGGCCCTGCTCCGGGACTAGCGGGATATGAGCAGTTCTTC	CSARGPAPGLAGYEQFF
-	TRBV5-1	14	TRBJ1-5	-	TGCGCCAGCAGCTTGGGAGGGTTTGAACAGCCCCAGCATTTT	CASSLGGFEQPQHF
-	TRBV12-3/TRBV12-4	14	TRBJ2-7	-	TGTGCCAGCACCCCGAGGAACAGGGGGGGCGAGCAGTACTTC	CASTPRNRGGEQYF
-	TRBV4-2	12	TRBJ1-4	-	TGTGCCAGCGGGGGGGTTCGGGAAGAACTGTTTTTT	CASGGVREELFF
few	TRBV25-1	12	TRBJ2-1	-	TGTGCCAGCAGTGAATTAGGACTTGAGCAGTTCTTC	CASSELGLEQFF
few	TRBV27	13	TRBJ2-7	-	TGTGCCAGCAGGAGCGGTAGCTCCTACGAGCAGTACTTC	CASRSGSSYEQYF
-	TRBV20-1	15	TRBJ1-1	-	TGCAGTGCCCGAACGGATACGGCAAGGAACACTGAAGCTTTCTTT	CSARTDTARNTEAFF
-	TRBV6-5	14	TRBJ2-7	-	TGTGCCAGCAGCAACCCAGTGGGGGTCCACGAGCAGTACTTC	CASSNPVGVHEQYF
-	TRBV5-5	14	TRBJ1-4	-	TGTGCCAGCAGCTCGGCAGGGTTGCATGAAAAACTGTTTTTT	CASSSAGLHEKLFF
-	TRBV5-1	14	TRBJ2-5	-	TGCGCCAGCAGCGGATTAGGGGTCCAAGAGACCCAGTACTTC	CASSGLGVQETQYF
-	TRBV5-1	13	TRBJ2-5	-	TGCGCCAGCAGCCCGTTCCAAGGAGAGACCCAGTACTTC	CASSPFQGETQYF
-	TRBV27	12	TRBJ2-3	-	TGTGCCAGCAGCCAATATGAAGATACGCAGTATTTT	CASSQYEDTQYF
few	TRBV12-3/TRBV12-4	15	TRBJ2-1	-	TGTGCCAGCAGTTTCGAATCCACCCTACGCAATGAGCAGTTCTTC	CASSFESTLRNEQFF
few	TRBV11-2	14	TRBJ1-1	-	TGTGCCAGCAGCTCAATGGGGGCAGGGCAGGACGCTTTCTTT	CASSSMGAGQDAFF
few	TRBV7-2	14	TRBJ1-5	-	TGTGCCAGCAGCTCCCGGGGGCCGGATCAGCCCCAGCATTTT	CASSSRGPDQPQHF
-	TRBV5-5	13	TRBJ1-4	TRBD1	TGTGCCAGCAGCTTAGGGGGCGGTGAAAAACTGTTTTTT	CASSLGGGEKLFF
few	TRBV29-1	14	TRBJ2-7	TRBD2	TGCAGCGTTGAGGGACTAGCGGGAACCTACGAGCAGTACTTC	CSVEGLAGTYEQYF
few	TRBV10-3	13	TRBJ1-5	-	TGTGCCATCAGTGAGGGGGCAGGACAGCCCCAGCATTTT	CAISEGAGQPQHF
-	TRBV6-5	16	TRBJ2-2	TRBD1	TGTGCCAGCAGTTACTCGGGACAGTGGATCACCGGGGAGCTGTTTTTT	CASSYSGQWITGELFF
-	TRBV24-1	13	TRBJ1-5	-	TGTGCCACCAGTCTGGGGACGGGGAGTTCCCAGCATTTT	CATSLGTGSSQHF
few	TRBV7-2	11	TRBJ2-1	TRBD2	TGTGCCAGCAGCTTCCTAGCGGATCAGTTCTTC	CASSFLADQFF
-	TRBV24-1	15	TRBJ2-3	-	TGTGCCACCAGTGATACCTTTGGAGTGGGAGATACGCAGTATTTT	CATSDTFGVGDTQYF
-	TRBV4-3	15	TRBJ2-7	TRBD1	TGCGCCAGCAGCCTTCGGACAGGGACTTCCTACGAGCAGTACTTC	CASSLRTGTSYEQYF
-	TRBV20-1	13	TRBJ2-1	-	TGCAGTGCTAAGGCGCCCCCCTACAATGAGCAGTTCTTC	CSAKAPPYNEQFF
-	TRBV4-3	15	TRBJ2-7	TRBD2	TGCGCCAGCAGCCAAGGGGGGGGTCTCGGGTACGAGCAGTACTTC	CASSQGGGLGYEQYF
-	TRBV2	15	TRBJ2-7	TRBD2	TGTGCCAGCAGTGAAGAGCTAGCGGAGTCCTACGAGCAGTACTTC	CASSEELAESYEQYF
few	TRBV7-9	15	TRBJ2-3	-	TGTGCCAGCAGCTCAGTTGTCCTACTCACAGATACGCAGTATTTT	CASSSVVLLTDTQYF
few	TRBV5-1	15	TRBJ1-4	-	TGCGCCAGCAGCTTGGTAGGGCAGGCAGCCGAAAAACTGTTTTTT	CASSLVGQAAEKLFF